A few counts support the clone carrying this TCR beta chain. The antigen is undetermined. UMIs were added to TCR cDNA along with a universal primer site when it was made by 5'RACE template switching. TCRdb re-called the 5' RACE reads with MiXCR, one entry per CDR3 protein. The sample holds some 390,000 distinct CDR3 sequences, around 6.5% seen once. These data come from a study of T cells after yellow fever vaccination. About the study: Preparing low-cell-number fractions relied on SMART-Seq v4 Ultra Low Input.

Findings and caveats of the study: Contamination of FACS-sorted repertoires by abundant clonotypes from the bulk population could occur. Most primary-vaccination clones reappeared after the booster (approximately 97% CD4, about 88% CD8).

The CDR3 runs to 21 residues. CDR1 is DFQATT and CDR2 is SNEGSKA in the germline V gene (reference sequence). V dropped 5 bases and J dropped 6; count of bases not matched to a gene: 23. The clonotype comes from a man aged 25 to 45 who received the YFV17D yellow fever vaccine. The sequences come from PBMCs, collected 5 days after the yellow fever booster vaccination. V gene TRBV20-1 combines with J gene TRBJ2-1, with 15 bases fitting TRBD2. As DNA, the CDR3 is TGCAGTGCTGCCATTTTGGACAGTCAAGGACTAGCGGGAGGGCCCTTCAATGAGCAGTTCTTC. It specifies CSAAILDSQGLAGGPFNEQFF.